This is a list of T cell receptor beta chains from one sample in a study of T cell responses to AZD1222 COVID-19 vaccine. Sequencing was performed with immunoSEQ multiplex PCR; in TCRdb, only in-frame clones are kept and a portion is missing. Seen here are more than 100,000 clones, almost 85% observed once, and the top ten hold less than 9.5%. The starting material was peripheral blood, obtained 28 days after the second dose of the MenACWY control vaccine. The source is an adult who received the MenACWY meningococcal vaccine as a control. CDR3s include the opening cysteine and the closing phenylalanine or tryptophan. D genes are given only for firm matches. Some rows mark clone size as missing; the rest say once, few, many or name a class of expanded clone.

clone size: .; V gene: TRBV11-3; CDR3 length: 13; D gene: .; J gene: TRBJ2-1; CDR3 DNA: TGTGCCAGCAGCTCGTCCGGCTACAATGAGCAGTTCTTC; CDR3 protein: CASSSSGYNEQFF
clone size: .; V gene: TRBV24-1; CDR3 length: 14; D gene: .; J gene: TRBJ2-5; CDR3 DNA: TGTGCCACCAGTGAGGACGGGGGTCGTCAGACCCAGTACTTC; CDR3 protein: CATSEDGGRQTQYF
clone size: .; V gene: TRBV29-1; CDR3 length: 13; D gene: .; J gene: TRBJ1-1; CDR3 DNA: TGCAGCGCTAGAGGGGAGGGGAACACTGAAGCTTTCTTT; CDR3 protein: CSARGEGNTEAFF
clone size: .; V gene: TRBV14; CDR3 length: 15; D gene: .; J gene: TRBJ2-6; CDR3 DNA: TGTGCCAGCAGCCAAGCCGATACCGGGGCCAACGTCCTGACTTTC; CDR3 protein: CASSQADTGANVLTF
clone size: .; V gene: TRBV5-1; CDR3 length: 15; D gene: .; J gene: TRBJ1-6; CDR3 DNA: TGCGCCAGCAGCTTGGGATCCCTCCAGGGTTCACCCCTCCACTTT; CDR3 protein: CASSLGSLQGSPLHF
clone size: few; V gene: TRBV5-1; CDR3 length: 16; D gene: .; J gene: TRBJ2-5; CDR3 DNA: TGCGCCAGCAGCTCCCTACCGAATGGGGGAGAAGAGACCCAGTACTTC; CDR3 protein: CASSSLPNGGEETQYF
clone size: .; V gene: TRBV11-2; CDR3 length: 16; D gene: TRBD2; J gene: TRBJ2-3; CDR3 DNA: TGTGCCAGCAGCTTTCCGGCTAGCGGTAGCACAGATACGCAGTATTTT; CDR3 protein: CASSFPASGSTDTQYF
clone size: .; V gene: TRBV4-1; CDR3 length: 17; D gene: .; J gene: TRBJ1-3; CDR3 DNA: TGCGCCAGCAGCCAAGGGTTGGCAGCGATCTCTGGAAACACCATATATTTT; CDR3 protein: CASSQGLAAISGNTIYF
clone size: .; V gene: TRBV6-5; CDR3 length: 13; D gene: .; J gene: TRBJ1-1; CDR3 DNA: TGTGCCAGCAGTTACGCCAGGGGCACTGAAGCTTTCTTT; CDR3 protein: CASSYARGTEAFF
clone size: .; V gene: TRBV30; CDR3 length: 14; D gene: TRBD1; J gene: TRBJ2-3; CDR3 DNA: TGTGCCTGGGGGGACAGGGGGCGCACAGATACGCAGTATTTT; CDR3 protein: CAWGDRGRTDTQYF
clone size: .; V gene: TRBV5-1; CDR3 length: 13; D gene: .; J gene: TRBJ2-2; CDR3 DNA: TGCGCCAGCAGCCCCAATCGCGCCGGGGAGCTGTTTTTT; CDR3 protein: CASSPNRAGELFF
clone size: .; V gene: TRBV6-2/TRBV6-3; CDR3 length: 17; D gene: TRBD2; J gene: TRBJ2-3; CDR3 DNA: TGTGCCAGCAGTTATCAACCGGGACTAGCGGGCACAGATACGCAGTATTTT; CDR3 protein: CASSYQPGLAGTDTQYF
clone size: .; V gene: TRBV12-5; CDR3 length: 15; D gene: TRBD1; J gene: TRBJ1-2; CDR3 DNA: TGTGCTAGTGGTTTCGAAACAGGGGCTCGCTATGGCTACACCTTC; CDR3 protein: CASGFETGARYGYTF
clone size: .; V gene: TRBV29-1; CDR3 length: 11; D gene: .; J gene: TRBJ2-7; CDR3 DNA: TGCAGCGTTCGGACGGCTCGCGAGCAGTACTTC; CDR3 protein: CSVRTAREQYF
clone size: few; V gene: TRBV2; CDR3 length: 14; D gene: TRBD1; J gene: TRBJ1-1; CDR3 DNA: TGTGCCAGCAGGGCGGGACAGGTGAACACTGAAGCTTTCTTT; CDR3 protein: CASRAGQVNTEAFF
clone size: .; V gene: TRBV25-1; CDR3 length: 16; D gene: .; J gene: TRBJ1-4; CDR3 DNA: TGTGCCAGCAGTGATGTACAGGAGGCAACTAATGAAAAACTGTTTTTT; CDR3 protein: CASSDVQEATNEKLFF
clone size: .; V gene: TRBV29-1; CDR3 length: 12; D gene: .; J gene: TRBJ1-2; CDR3 DNA: TGCAGCGTTTTCGGGGGGCTTGGGGGCTACACCTTC; CDR3 protein: CSVFGGLGGYTF
clone size: .; V gene: TRBV30; CDR3 length: 13; D gene: .; J gene: TRBJ1-2; CDR3 DNA: TGTGCCTGGCTCGACACTACTAACTATGGCTACACCTTC; CDR3 protein: CAWLDTTNYGYTF
clone size: once; V gene: TRBV27; CDR3 length: 16; D gene: TRBD1; J gene: TRBJ1-5; CDR3 DNA: TGTGCCAGCAGTTCCACCCCGACAGGGAAGGGGCTGCCCCAGCATTTT; CDR3 protein: CASSSTPTGKGLPQHF
clone size: .; V gene: TRBV7-6; CDR3 length: 13; D gene: .; J gene: TRBJ2-2; CDR3 DNA: TGTGCCAGCAGCTTAGCCTCGTTCGGGGAGCTGTTTTTT; CDR3 protein: CASSLASFGELFF
clone size: .; V gene: TRBV19; CDR3 length: 15; D gene: TRBD1; J gene: TRBJ2-1; CDR3 DNA: TGTGCCACCACCCGACAGGGGACATCCTACAATGAGCAGTTCTTC; CDR3 protein: CATTRQGTSYNEQFF
clone size: .; V gene: TRBV5-1; CDR3 length: 17; D gene: .; J gene: TRBJ2-5; CDR3 DNA: TGCGCCAGCAGCTTCGTTGGTCGCGGGGAGAGTGTAGAGACCCAGTACTTC; CDR3 protein: CASSFVGRGESVETQYF
clone size: .; V gene: TRBV18; CDR3 length: 13; D gene: .; J gene: TRBJ1-2; CDR3 DNA: TGTGCCAGCTCACCTGACTTGGGGGCTGGCTACACCTTC; CDR3 protein: CASSPDLGAGYTF
clone size: .; V gene: TRBV5-1; CDR3 length: 13; D gene: .; J gene: TRBJ1-1; CDR3 DNA: TGCGCCAGCAGCTTACCCCAAAACACTGAAGCTTTCTTT; CDR3 protein: CASSLPQNTEAFF
clone size: .; V gene: TRBV5-1; CDR3 length: 16; D gene: TRBD2; J gene: TRBJ2-5; CDR3 DNA: TGCGCCAGCAGCACTCGGACTAGCGGGGGGGTTTCGGCCCAGTACTTC; CDR3 protein: CASSTRTSGGVSAQYF
clone size: .; V gene: TRBV11-1; CDR3 length: 11; D gene: .; J gene: TRBJ1-1; CDR3 DNA: TGTGCCAGCGGGGAGGGCACTGAAGCTTTCTTT; CDR3 protein: CASGEGTEAFF
clone size: .; V gene: TRBV6-5; CDR3 length: 11; D gene: .; J gene: TRBJ1-3; CDR3 DNA: TGTGCCAGCACCCAGGGGTACACCATATATTTT; CDR3 protein: CASTQGYTIYF
clone size: .; V gene: TRBV5-1; CDR3 length: 13; D gene: .; J gene: TRBJ2-1; CDR3 DNA: TGCGCCAGCAGCTTGCTTCTCTACAATGAGCAGTTCTTC; CDR3 protein: CASSLLLYNEQFF
clone size: few; V gene: TRBV10-3; CDR3 length: 15; D gene: .; J gene: TRBJ1-5; CDR3 DNA: TGTGCCATCAGTGAATTCGGGGACTCCAATCAGCCCCAGCATTTT; CDR3 protein: CAISEFGDSNQPQHF
clone size: .; V gene: TRBV7-9; CDR3 length: 15; D gene: .; J gene: TRBJ2-3; CDR3 DNA: TGTGCCAGCAGCTTAGCGCTTCCGGGGACAGATACGCAGTATTTT; CDR3 protein: CASSLALPGTDTQYF
clone size: .; V gene: TRBV29-1; CDR3 length: 12; D gene: TRBD2; J gene: TRBJ2-5; CDR3 DNA: TGCAGCGTTCCGACTAGCACAGAGACCCAGTACTTC; CDR3 protein: CSVPTSTETQYF
clone size: .; V gene: TRBV3-1/TRBV3-2; CDR3 length: 12; D gene: TRBD1; J gene: TRBJ2-4; CDR3 DNA: TGTGCCAGCAGCCAGACAGGGGACATTCAGTACTTC; CDR3 protein: CASSQTGDIQYF
clone size: .; V gene: TRBV11-3; CDR3 length: 15; D gene: TRBD1; J gene: TRBJ2-7; CDR3 DNA: TGTGCCAGCAGCTTAGGGGGACAGAGCTCCTACGAGCAGTACTTC; CDR3 protein: CASSLGGQSSYEQYF
clone size: few; V gene: TRBV5-1; CDR3 length: 14; D gene: .; J gene: TRBJ1-1; CDR3 DNA: TGCGCCAGCAGCTTGGGGGGTTCCACCGCTGAAGCTTTCTTT; CDR3 protein: CASSLGGSTAEAFF
clone size: .; V gene: TRBV7-9; CDR3 length: 11; D gene: .; J gene: TRBJ1-1; CDR3 DNA: TGTGCCCTAGGAGGGGAGACTGAAGCTTTCTTT; CDR3 protein: CALGGETEAFF
clone size: .; V gene: TRBV13; CDR3 length: 11; D gene: .; J gene: TRBJ2-3; CDR3 DNA: TGTGCCAGCAGCTCGGGGGATACGCAGTATTTT; CDR3 protein: CASSSGDTQYF
clone size: .; V gene: TRBV5-1; CDR3 length: 14; D gene: .; J gene: TRBJ2-1; CDR3 DNA: TGCGCCAGCAGCCGGGCGACAGGGAGGGATGAGCAGTTCTTC; CDR3 protein: CASSRATGRDEQFF
clone size: .; V gene: TRBV6-5; CDR3 length: 15; D gene: TRBD1; J gene: TRBJ1-4; CDR3 DNA: TGTGCCAGCATTAGGGGTACAGGGGATAATGAAAAACTGTTTTTT; CDR3 protein: CASIRGTGDNEKLFF
clone size: .; V gene: TRBV23-1; CDR3 length: 15; D gene: .; J gene: TRBJ1-5; CDR3 DNA: TGCGCCAGCAGCCCCACAGGGCCCATCAATCAGCCCCAGCATTTT; CDR3 protein: CASSPTGPINQPQHF
clone size: .; V gene: TRBV28; CDR3 length: 16; D gene: TRBD1; J gene: TRBJ1-5; CDR3 DNA: TGTGCCAGCAGTTCATTTGCGGGACAGGTCAATCAGCCCCAGCATTTT; CDR3 protein: CASSSFAGQVNQPQHF
clone size: few; V gene: TRBV3-1/TRBV3-2; CDR3 length: 16; D gene: TRBD2; J gene: TRBJ2-7; CDR3 DNA: TGTGCCAGCAGCCGACCCACTAGCGCGACATCCTACGAGCAGTACTTC; CDR3 protein: CASSRPTSATSYEQYF
clone size: .; V gene: TRBV7-9; CDR3 length: 18; D gene: TRBD2; J gene: TRBJ2-1; CDR3 DNA: TGTGCCAGCAGCCACCGGACTAGCGGGGGGAGCTCCTACAATGAGCAGTTCTTC; CDR3 protein: CASSHRTSGGSSYNEQFF
clone size: .; V gene: TRBV7-2; CDR3 length: 16; D gene: TRBD1; J gene: TRBJ1-3; CDR3 DNA: TGTGCCAGCAGCCCCCAGGACAGGGGCTCTGGAAACACCATATATTTT; CDR3 protein: CASSPQDRGSGNTIYF
clone size: few; V gene: TRBV7-9; CDR3 length: 13; D gene: .; J gene: TRBJ2-7; CDR3 DNA: TGTGCCAGCAGCTTAAGGGGTAACTACGAGCAGTACTTC; CDR3 protein: CASSLRGNYEQYF
clone size: .; V gene: TRBV7-9; CDR3 length: 15; D gene: TRBD1; J gene: TRBJ1-5; CDR3 DNA: TGTGCCAGCAGTTCGGACAGGGGGCCGGGGCAGCCCCAGCATTTT; CDR3 protein: CASSSDRGPGQPQHF
clone size: .; V gene: TRBV6-5; CDR3 length: 15; D gene: .; J gene: TRBJ2-2; CDR3 DNA: TGTGCCAGCAGTCCCGGACAGCTAAACACCGGGGAGCTGTTTTTT; CDR3 protein: CASSPGQLNTGELFF
clone size: .; V gene: TRBV5-1; CDR3 length: 15; D gene: TRBD2; J gene: TRBJ2-2; CDR3 DNA: TGCGCCAGCAGCTCCCTAGCGGGAGTGGGCGGGGAGCTGTTTTTT; CDR3 protein: CASSSLAGVGGELFF